Sequencing of this T cell receptor (beta chain) was carried out in a study of shared clonotypes between healthy human individuals. Several immunoSEQ plates received, in even portions, the genomic DNA of each subset. This table comes from immunoSEQ multiplex PCR, and its TCRdb copy is limited to in-frame clones, with some not included. The profile shows some 2,500,000 clones, roughly 92% of them singletons. A single count supports this clone. Trimming took 5 bases from V and 3 from J; bases not matched to a gene: 9. The length of the CDR3 is 15 residues. Germline V gives CDR1 MGHRA, CDR2 YSYEKL. Sequencing was performed on naive CD4+ T cells from PBMCs. Documented subset: CD45RA+ positively selected. The V call is TRBV4-1, the J call TRBJ1-2; 7 bases align to TRBD1. The source is a young man in good health. Some clones in this sample may be carry-over from other donors' samples. Written as DNA, the CDR3 is TGCGCCAGCAGCTTCCGACAGGGAAGGGACTATGGCTACACCTTC. It encodes CASSFRQGRDYGYTF.